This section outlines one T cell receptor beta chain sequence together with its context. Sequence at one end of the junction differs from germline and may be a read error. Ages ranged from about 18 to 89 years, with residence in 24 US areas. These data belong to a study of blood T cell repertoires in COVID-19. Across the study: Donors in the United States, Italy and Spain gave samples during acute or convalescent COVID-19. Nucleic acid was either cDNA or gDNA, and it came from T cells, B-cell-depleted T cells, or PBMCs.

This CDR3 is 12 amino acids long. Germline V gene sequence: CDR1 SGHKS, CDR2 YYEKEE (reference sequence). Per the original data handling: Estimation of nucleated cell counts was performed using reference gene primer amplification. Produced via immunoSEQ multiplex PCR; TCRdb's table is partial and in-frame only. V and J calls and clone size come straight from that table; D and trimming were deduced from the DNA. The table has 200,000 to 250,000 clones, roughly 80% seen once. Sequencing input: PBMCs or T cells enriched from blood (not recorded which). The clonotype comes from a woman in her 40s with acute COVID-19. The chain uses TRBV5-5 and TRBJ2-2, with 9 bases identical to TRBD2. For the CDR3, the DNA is TGTGCCAGCAGCGTATGGACTAGCGCTCTGGTTTTT. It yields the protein CASSVWTSALVF.